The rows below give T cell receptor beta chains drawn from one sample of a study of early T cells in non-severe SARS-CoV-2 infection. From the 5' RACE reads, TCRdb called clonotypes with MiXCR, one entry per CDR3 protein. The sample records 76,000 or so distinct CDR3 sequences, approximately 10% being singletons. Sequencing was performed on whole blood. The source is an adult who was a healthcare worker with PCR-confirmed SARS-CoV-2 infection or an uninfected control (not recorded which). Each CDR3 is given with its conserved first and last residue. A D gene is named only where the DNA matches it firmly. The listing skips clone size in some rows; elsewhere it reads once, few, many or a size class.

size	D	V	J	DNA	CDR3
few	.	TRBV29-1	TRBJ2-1	TGCAGCGTTGATGGTATAGAGCGTATAGATGAGCAGTTCTTC	CSVDGIERIDEQFF
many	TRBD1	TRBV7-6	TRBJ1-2	TGTGCCAGCAGCCCAGGTGGAGGGGGCGCCGGTAACTATGGCTACACCTTC	CASSPGGGGAGNYGYTF
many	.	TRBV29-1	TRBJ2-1	TGCAGCGTTGAGGGATGGCAGAACAATGAGCAGTTCTTC	CSVEGWQNNEQFF
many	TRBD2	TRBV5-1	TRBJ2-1	TGCGCCAGCAGACCGAGCGGGGGGGCCGACAATGAGCAGTTCTTC	CASRPSGGADNEQFF
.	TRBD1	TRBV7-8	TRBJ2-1	TGTGCCAGCAGCTTGGGGGACAGGGACTCCTACAATGAGCAGTTCTTC	CASSLGDRDSYNEQFF
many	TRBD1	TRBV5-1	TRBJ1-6	TGCGCCAGCAGCTGGACCGGGACAGGGGATAATTCACCCCTCCACTTT	CASSWTGTGDNSPLHF
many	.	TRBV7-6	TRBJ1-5	TGTGCCAGCAGCTTAGGGTCGGCCGACAATCAGCCCCAGCATTTT	CASSLGSADNQPQHF
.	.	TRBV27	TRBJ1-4	TGTGCCAGCATGGGAGGGTTGGGAGAAAAACTGTTTTTT	CASMGGLGEKLFF
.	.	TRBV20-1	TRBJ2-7	TGCAGTGCTATAGGCCAGGTCACCTACGAGCAGTACTTC	CSAIGQVTYEQYF
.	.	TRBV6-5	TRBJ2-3	TGTGCCAGCAGTTTCTCTCCCGGTAGCACAGATACGCAGTATTTT	CASSFSPGSTDTQYF
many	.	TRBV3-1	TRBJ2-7	TGTGCCAGCAGCCAAGTTTCCTACTACGAGCAGTACTTC	CASSQVSYYEQYF
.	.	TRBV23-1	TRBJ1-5	TGCGCCGACTACCCCCCCGAAGGGGGCAATCAGCCCCAGCATTTT	CADYPPEGGNQPQHF
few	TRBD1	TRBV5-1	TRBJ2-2	TGCGCCAGCAGCCGTAACCCCCGGGACAGCCGAGCGTGGGCGAACACCGGGGAGCTGTTTTTT	CASSRNPRDSRAWANTGELFF
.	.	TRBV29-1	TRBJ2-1	TGCAGCGGCGTCGGCGACAAATACAATGAGCAGTTCTTC	CSGVGDKYNEQFF
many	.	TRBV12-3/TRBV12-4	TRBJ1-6	TGTGCCAGCAGTTTAGCTGACAGTCAATCCCCTAATTCACCCCTCCACTTT	CASSLADSQSPNSPLHF
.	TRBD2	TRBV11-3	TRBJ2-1	TGTGCCAGCAGCTGGACTAGCGGGGGGAACAATGAGCAGTTCTTC	CASSWTSGGNNEQFF
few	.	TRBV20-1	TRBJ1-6	TGCAGTGCTGGACACCGCCGCTCCTATAATTCACCCCTCCACTTT	CSAGHRRSYNSPLHF
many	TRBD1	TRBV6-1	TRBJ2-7	TGTGCCAGCAGTCTCCAGGGGGACTCCTACGAGCAGTACTTC	CASSLQGDSYEQYF
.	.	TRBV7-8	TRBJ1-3	TGTGCCAGCAGGCTCACAGGAGACACCATATATTTT	CASRLTGDTIYF
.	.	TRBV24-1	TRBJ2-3	TGTGCCACCAGTGATTGGGTAACAGATACGCAGTATTTT	CATSDWVTDTQYF
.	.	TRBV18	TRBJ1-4	TGTGCCAGCTCACCCCTGGGGTCTCCGAATGAAAAACTGTTTTTT	CASSPLGSPNEKLFF
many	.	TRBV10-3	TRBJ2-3	TGTGCCATCGGTACAGAAACTTTCACAGATACGCAGTATTTT	CAIGTETFTDTQYF
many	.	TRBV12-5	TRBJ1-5	TGTGCTAGTGGTTTACAGGGCAATCAGCCCCAGCATTTT	CASGLQGNQPQHF
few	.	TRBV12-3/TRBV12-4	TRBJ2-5	TGTGCCAGCAGTTCCCCCACGGGCCAAGAGACCCAGTACTTC	CASSSPTGQETQYF
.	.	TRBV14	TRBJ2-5	TGTGCCAGCAGCCAAGTGACGGTTGGGACCCAGTACTTC	CASSQVTVGTQYF
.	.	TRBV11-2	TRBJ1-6	TGTGCCAGCAGAGGACAGTATTCGAATTCACCCCTCCACTTT	CASRGQYSNSPLHF
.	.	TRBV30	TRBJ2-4	TGTGCCTGGAGCGCGGGACCCGAAAACATTCAGTACTTC	CAWSAGPENIQYF
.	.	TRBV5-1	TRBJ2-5	TGCGCCAGCAGCTTGGGAGACCTACTACAAGAGACCCAGTACTTC	CASSLGDLLQETQYF
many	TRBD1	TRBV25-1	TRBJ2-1	TGTGCCAGCACCCCCGAAGGGACAGTCTACAATGAGCAGTTCTTC	CASTPEGTVYNEQFF
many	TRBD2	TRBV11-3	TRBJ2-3	TGTGCCAGCAGCCCGGGGACTAGCGGAGCAGCCACAGATACGCAGTATTTT	CASSPGTSGAATDTQYF
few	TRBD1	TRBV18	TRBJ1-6	TGTGCCAGCTCAGACAGGGGGCGCGATTCACCCCTCCACTTT	CASSDRGRDSPLHF
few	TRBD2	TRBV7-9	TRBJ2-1	TGTGCCAGCAGCTCGGGACTAGCAGTCATTGAGCAGTTCTTC	CASSSGLAVIEQFF
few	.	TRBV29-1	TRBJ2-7	TGCAGCGTTGAAGATCAACGAGGCGGGGAGCAGTACTTC	CSVEDQRGGEQYF
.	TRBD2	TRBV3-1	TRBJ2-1	TGTGCCAGCAGCAGCGGGACTAGTGTAGGCCATGAGCAGTTCTTC	CASSSGTSVGHEQFF
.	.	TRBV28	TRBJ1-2	TGTGCCAGCCGGGCGGCCTATGGCTACACCTTC	CASRAAYGYTF
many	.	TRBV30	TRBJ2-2	TGTGCCTGGAGTGTAAGAACCGGGGAGCTGTTTTTT	CAWSVRTGELFF
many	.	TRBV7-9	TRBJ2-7	TGTGCCAGCAGCTTAGGGGTTGGAGCCTTCGAGCAGTACTTC	CASSLGVGAFEQYF
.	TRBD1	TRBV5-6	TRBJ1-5	TGTGCCAGCAGCCGGGGACAGAGGAACAATCAGCCCCAGCATTTT	CASSRGQRNNQPQHF
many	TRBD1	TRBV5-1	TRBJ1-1	TGCGCCAGCAGCGTCTCTGGGACAGGGCTTCTCACTGAAGCTTTCTTT	CASSVSGTGLLTEAFF
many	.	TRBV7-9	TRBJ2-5	TGTGCCAGCAGCTCGGCAGGCCTCCAAGAGACCCAGTACTTC	CASSSAGLQETQYF
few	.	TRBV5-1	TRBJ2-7	TGCGCCAGCAGCTTGGTTCTGGGCAACTACGAGCAGTACTTC	CASSLVLGNYEQYF
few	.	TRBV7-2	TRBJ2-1	TGTGCCAGCAGCTTAGAGTCTAGTTACAATGAGCAGTTCTTC	CASSLESSYNEQFF
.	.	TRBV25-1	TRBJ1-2	TGTGCCAGCAGTGAATATGAGGGTGGCTACTATGGCTACACCTTC	CASSEYEGGYYGYTF